The T cell receptor (beta chain) under discussion was sequenced for a study of cytomegalovirus exposure and HLA in healthy donors. The donors comprised healthy bone marrow donors. A multiplex PCR was run with 60 Vbeta primers and 13 Jbeta primers. Only in-frame clones appear in the TCRdb table, and some are missing; sequencing was by immunoSEQ multiplex PCR. The sample has about 95,000 clones, about 77% seen once. Specimen: PBMCs. This clonotype was obtained from a woman aged 40 to 50 in good health and CMV-seronegative.

CDR3 in amino acids: CASSPTGTPYEQYF. The CDR3, as DNA: TGTGCCAGCAGCCCGACAGGGACCCCCTACGAGCAGTACTTC. The chain recombines TRBV7-8 with TRBJ2-7, with 7 bases that match TRBD1. The germline gives CDR1 SGHVS, CDR2 FQNEAQ. Trimming took 5 bases from V and 2 from J; bases not matched to a gene: 6. This CDR3 is built from 14 residues.